This T cell receptor (beta chain) is from a study of blood T cell repertoires in COVID-19. At the level of the study: The cDNA or gDNA used as material had been derived from T cells, B-cell-depleted T cells, or PBMCs.

The CDR3 is made up of 15 amino acids. Germline V gene sequence: CDR1 LGHNA, CDR2 YNFKEQ. V lost 4 bases, J lost 1 base, and 13 bases lay in between. This clone was seen just once. In the original processing: Amplification of reference gene primers was used by the study to estimate nucleated cell counts. The table came from immunoSEQ multiplex PCR; TCRdb's copy has only in-frame clones and leaves some out. D and trimming were read from the DNA, whereas the V and J calls and clone size are those reported in that table. The sample carries fewer than 10,000 clones, 75% to 90% recorded once. This receptor was taken from a human donor with active COVID-19. The donor label of this sample is uncertain. The V call is TRBV4-2, the J call TRBJ1-1, with D perhaps TRBD1 (5 bases). Source material: peripheral blood. The CDR3 bases are TGTGCCAGCAGCCGTAAGGGGCAGGGGAACACTGAAGCTTTCTTT. This translates into CASSRKGQGNTEAFF.